These 5 T cell receptor beta chains share one sample of origin, sequenced in a study of blood T cell repertoires in COVID-19. Data came from immunoSEQ multiplex PCR; TCRdb stores just in-frame clones and leaves some out. The top ten hold less than 20% of the sample, which has approximately 63,000 clones, about 90% seen once. Sequences were obtained from peripheral blood. Receptor source: a woman older than 75 with active COVID-19.

This rearrangement joins TRBV5-4 to TRBJ1-1; TRBD1 aligns across 8 bases. The J segment lost 4 bases and the V segment lost 4 bases, leaving 9 bases of the junction unmatched. The germline V gene encodes CDR1 SGHNT and CDR2 YYREEE (reference sequence). This CDR3 region has 15 residues. CDR3 sequence (DNA): TGTGCCAGCAGCGGAGCGGACAGGGTGGGCACTGAAGCTTTCTTT. The encoded protein is CASSGADRVGTEAFF.

This rearrangement joins TRBV10-1 to TRBJ2-4; TRBD2 matches at 8 bases. After removal of 5 bases from V and 0 bases from J, the junction contained 15 bases not matched to a gene. CDR3 length equals 19 residues. Germline V lookup: CDR1 WNHNN, CDR2 SYGVQD (reference sequence). This CDR3 is CASSQRGRGPSLAKNIQYF. CDR3 DNA: TGCGCCAGCAGTCAGCGGGGGAGGGGCCCTTCACTAGCCAAAAACATTCAGTACTTC.

V and J are TRBV4-3 and TRBJ1-2; possibly TRBD1 for D (5 bases). The V gene lost 1 base and the J gene lost 4 bases, with 16 bases spanning the gap. The CDR3 is 16 amino acids. Per germline, CDR1 LGHNA and CDR2 YSLEER. The CDR3 here is CASSQGTQGYGYGYTF. CDR3 in DNA: TGCGCCAGCAGCCAAGGGACCCAGGGTTATGGCTATGGCTACACCTTC.

CDR3 amino acids: CAWSGLGRGTQYF. The DNA for the CDR3 is TGTGCCTGGAGTGGCTTGGGCAGGGGGACCCAGTACTTC. J is TRBJ2-5 and V is TRBV30; tentatively, D is TRBD1 (6 bases). Trimming shortened V by 1 base and J by 7 bases, and 13 bases separated the two germline ends. The germline gives CDR1 GTSNPN, CDR2 SVGIG (reference sequence). There are 13 residues in the CDR3.

The genes are TRBV30 and TRBJ1-2, with TRBD1 as a possible D gene (6 bases). Germline CDR1 GTSNPN, CDR2 SVGIG (reference sequence). The CDR3 sequence is 15 residues long. Trimming took 3 bases from V and 0 from J, leaving 14 bases between them. The CDR3, as DNA: TGTGCCTGGAGGCAGGGGCCACTTTCTAACTATGGCTACACCTTC. As protein: CAWRQGPLSNYGYTF.